This T cell receptor beta chain was identified during a study of blood T cell repertoires in COVID-19. Study-wide background: The samples span acute and convalescent COVID-19 from the United States, Italy and Spain. In each case, the material was cDNA or gDNA derived from T cells, B-cell-depleted T cells, or PBMCs.

After removal of 0 bases from V and 5 bases from J, the junction contained 10 bases not matched to a gene. CDR1 is SGHTA, CDR2 FQGNSA, per germline. CDR3 length: 18 amino acids. Original processing methods: Cell counts per sample came from amplifying reference gene primers. Some clones are missing from TCRdb's copy, which holds only in-frame ones; the method was immunoSEQ multiplex PCR. Clone size and the V and J calls come from that table; the DNA yielded D and trimming. The sample has approximately 130,000 clones; 65% to 90% are singletons. This clone was counted between two and nine times. Participants had their cohort set by participant-reported clinical history.

The V call is TRBV7-2, the J call TRBJ2-2; 9 bases agree with TRBD1. Sequencing was carried out using PBMCs or T cells enriched from blood (not recorded which). The receptor was derived from a woman aged 50 to 60 who had recovered from COVID-19. The CDR3 bases are TGTGCCAGCAGCTTAGCGCGCGGGACAGGGATTCGGACCGGGGAGCTGTTTTTT. This sequence encodes CASSLARGTGIRTGELFF.